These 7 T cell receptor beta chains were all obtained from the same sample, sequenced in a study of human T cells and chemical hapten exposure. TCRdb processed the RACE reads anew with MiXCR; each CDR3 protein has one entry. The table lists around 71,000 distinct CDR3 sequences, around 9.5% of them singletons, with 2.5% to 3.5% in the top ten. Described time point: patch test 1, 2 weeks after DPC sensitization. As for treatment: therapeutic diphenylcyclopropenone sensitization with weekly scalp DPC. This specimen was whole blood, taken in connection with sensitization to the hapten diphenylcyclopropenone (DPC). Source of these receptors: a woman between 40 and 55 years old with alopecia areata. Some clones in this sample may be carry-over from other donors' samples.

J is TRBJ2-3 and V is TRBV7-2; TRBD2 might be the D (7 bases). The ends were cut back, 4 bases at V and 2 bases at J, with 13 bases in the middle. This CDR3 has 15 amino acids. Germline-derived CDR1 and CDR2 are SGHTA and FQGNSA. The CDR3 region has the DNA TGTGCCAGCAGCTCCTGGGGGGGCACCACAGATACGCAGTATTTT. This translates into CASSSWGGTTDTQYF.

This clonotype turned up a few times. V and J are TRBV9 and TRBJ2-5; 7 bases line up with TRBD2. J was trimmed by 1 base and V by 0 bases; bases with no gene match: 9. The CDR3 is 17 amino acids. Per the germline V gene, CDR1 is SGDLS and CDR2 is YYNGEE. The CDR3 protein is CASSVGYSAGLQETQYF. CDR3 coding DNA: TGTGCCAGCAGCGTAGGTTATTCAGCGGGGCTCCAAGAGACCCAGTACTTC.

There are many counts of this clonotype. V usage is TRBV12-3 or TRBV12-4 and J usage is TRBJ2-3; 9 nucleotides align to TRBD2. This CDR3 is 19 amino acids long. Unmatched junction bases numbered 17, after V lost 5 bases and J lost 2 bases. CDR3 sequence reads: CASSPLLAGPPSFTDTQYF. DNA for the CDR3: TGTGCCAGCAGTCCGCTACTAGCGGGCCCACCCTCTTTCACAGATACGCAGTATTTT.

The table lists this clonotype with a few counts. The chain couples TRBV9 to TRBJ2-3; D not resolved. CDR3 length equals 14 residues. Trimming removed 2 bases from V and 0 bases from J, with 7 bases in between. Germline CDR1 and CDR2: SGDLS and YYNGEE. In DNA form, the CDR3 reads TGTGCCAGCAGCGTTCACGGAAGCACAGATACGCAGTATTTT. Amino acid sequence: CASSVHGSTDTQYF.

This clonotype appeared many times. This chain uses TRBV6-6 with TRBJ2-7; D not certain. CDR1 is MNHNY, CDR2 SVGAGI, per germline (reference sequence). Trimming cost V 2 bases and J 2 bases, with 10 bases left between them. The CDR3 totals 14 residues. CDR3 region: CASSYDKNPYEQYF. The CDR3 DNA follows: TGTGCCAGCAGTTACGACAAGAACCCCTACGAGCAGTACTTC.

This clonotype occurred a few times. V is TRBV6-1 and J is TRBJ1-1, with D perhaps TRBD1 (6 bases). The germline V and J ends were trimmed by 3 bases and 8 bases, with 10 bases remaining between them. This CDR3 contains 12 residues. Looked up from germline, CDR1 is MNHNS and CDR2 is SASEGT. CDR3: CASSDRGREAFF. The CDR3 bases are TGTGCCAGCAGTGACAGGGGTAGAGAAGCTTTCTTT.

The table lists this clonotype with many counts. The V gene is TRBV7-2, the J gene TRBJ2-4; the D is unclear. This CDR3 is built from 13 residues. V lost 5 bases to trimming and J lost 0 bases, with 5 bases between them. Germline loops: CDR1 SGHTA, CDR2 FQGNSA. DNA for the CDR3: TGTGCCAGCAGCATTCTAGCCAAAAACATTCAGTACTTC. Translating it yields CASSILAKNIQYF. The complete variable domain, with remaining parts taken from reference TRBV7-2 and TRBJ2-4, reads GAGVSQSPSNKVTEKGKDVELRCDPISGHTALYWYRQSLGQGLEFLIYFQGNSAPDKSGLPSDRFSAERTGGSVSTLTIQRTQQEDSAVYLCASSILAKNIQYFGAGTRLSVL.